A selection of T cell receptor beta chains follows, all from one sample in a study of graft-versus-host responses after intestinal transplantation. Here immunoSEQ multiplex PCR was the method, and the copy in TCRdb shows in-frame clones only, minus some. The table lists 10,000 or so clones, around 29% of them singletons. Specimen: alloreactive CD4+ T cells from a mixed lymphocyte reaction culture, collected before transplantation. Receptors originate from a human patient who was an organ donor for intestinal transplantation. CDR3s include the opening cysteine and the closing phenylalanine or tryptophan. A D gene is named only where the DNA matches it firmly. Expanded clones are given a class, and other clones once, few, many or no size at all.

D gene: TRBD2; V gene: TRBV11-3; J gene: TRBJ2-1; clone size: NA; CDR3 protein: CASSLSGGSSYNEQFF; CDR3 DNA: TGTGCCAGCAGCCTTAGCGGGGGAAGCTCCTACAATGAGCAGTTCTTC
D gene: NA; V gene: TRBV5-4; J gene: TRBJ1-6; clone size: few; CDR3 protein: CASSWAPASSYNSPLHF; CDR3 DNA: TGTGCCAGCAGCTGGGCGCCAGCGAGCTCCTATAATTCACCCCTCCACTTT
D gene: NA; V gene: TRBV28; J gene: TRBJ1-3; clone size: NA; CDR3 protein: CASSPGGGGNTIYF; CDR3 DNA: TGTGCCAGCAGTCCCGGGGGAGGTGGAAACACCATATATTTT
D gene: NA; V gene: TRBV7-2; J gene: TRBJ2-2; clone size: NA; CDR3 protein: CASSLDTRTGELFF; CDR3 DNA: TGTGCCAGCAGCTTAGATACTAGGACCGGGGAGCTGTTTTTT
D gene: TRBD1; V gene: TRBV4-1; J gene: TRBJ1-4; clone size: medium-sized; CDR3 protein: CASSQEPPLDRTSTNEKLFF; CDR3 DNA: TGCGCCAGCAGCCAAGAACCACCCCTGGACAGGACCTCAACTAATGAAAAACTGTTTTTT
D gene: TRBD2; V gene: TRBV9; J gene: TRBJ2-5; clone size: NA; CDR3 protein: CASSPRSGGYQETQYF; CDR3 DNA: TGTGCCAGCAGCCCTCGCAGCGGGGGGTACCAAGAGACCCAGTACTTC
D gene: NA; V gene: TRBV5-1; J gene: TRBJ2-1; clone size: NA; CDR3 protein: CASSLGLIHNEQFF; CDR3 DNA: TGCGCCAGCAGCTTGGGACTAATCCACAATGAGCAGTTCTTC
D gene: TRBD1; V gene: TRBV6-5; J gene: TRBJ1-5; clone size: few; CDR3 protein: CASRSTGWSNQPQHF; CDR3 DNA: TGTGCCAGCAGATCGACAGGGTGGAGCAATCAGCCCCAGCATTTT
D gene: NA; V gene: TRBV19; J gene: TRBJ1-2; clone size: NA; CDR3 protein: CASTFIGSPYGYTF; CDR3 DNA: TGTGCCAGTACATTTATCGGGTCTCCCTATGGCTACACCTTC
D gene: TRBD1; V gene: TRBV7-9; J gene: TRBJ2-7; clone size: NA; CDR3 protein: CASSPEDRGSYEQYF; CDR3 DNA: TGTGCCAGCAGCCCGGAAGACAGGGGGTCCTACGAGCAGTACTTC
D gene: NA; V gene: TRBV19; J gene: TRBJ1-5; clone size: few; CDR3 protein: CASSIQDSNQPQHF; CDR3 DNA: TGTGCCAGTAGTATACAGGATAGCAATCAGCCCCAGCATTTT
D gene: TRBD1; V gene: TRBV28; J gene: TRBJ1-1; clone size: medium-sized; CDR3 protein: CASSFSGGTEAFF; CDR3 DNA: TGTGCCAGCAGTTTTTCAGGGGGCACTGAAGCTTTCTTT
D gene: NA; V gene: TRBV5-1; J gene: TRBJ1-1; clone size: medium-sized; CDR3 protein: CASSLNTEAFF; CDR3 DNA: TGCGCCAGCAGCTTAAACACTGAAGCTTTCTTT
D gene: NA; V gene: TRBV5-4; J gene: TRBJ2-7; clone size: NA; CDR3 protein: CASSLPTENSYEQYF; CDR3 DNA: TGTGCCAGCAGCTTGCCAACGGAGAACTCCTACGAGCAGTACTTC
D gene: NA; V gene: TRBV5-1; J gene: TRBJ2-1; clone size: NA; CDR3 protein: CASSLALGPKYNEQFF; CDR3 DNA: TGCGCCAGCAGCTTGGCCCTGGGCCCTAAGTACAATGAGCAGTTCTTC
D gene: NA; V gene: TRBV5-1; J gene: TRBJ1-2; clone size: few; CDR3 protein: CASSLVGRGNYGYTF; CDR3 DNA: TGCGCCAGCAGCTTGGTCGGCAGGGGAAACTATGGCTACACCTTC
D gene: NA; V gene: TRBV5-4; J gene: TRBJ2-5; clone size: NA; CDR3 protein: CASSLGTLQETQYF; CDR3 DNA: TGTGCCAGCAGCCTCGGGACACTCCAAGAGACCCAGTACTTC
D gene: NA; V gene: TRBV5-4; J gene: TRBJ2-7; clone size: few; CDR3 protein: CASSSALGAEQYF; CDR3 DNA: TGTGCCAGCAGCTCCGCACTAGGGGCCGAGCAGTACTTC
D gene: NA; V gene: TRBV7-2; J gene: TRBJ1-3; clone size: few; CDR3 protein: CASSLVKHVLGNTIYF; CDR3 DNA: TGTGCCAGCAGCTTAGTCAAACATGTTTTGGGAAACACCATATATTTT
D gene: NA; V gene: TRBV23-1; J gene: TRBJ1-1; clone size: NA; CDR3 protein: CASSLGGAPAFF; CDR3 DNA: TGCGCCAGCAGTCTCGGGGGTGCCCCAGCTTTCTTT
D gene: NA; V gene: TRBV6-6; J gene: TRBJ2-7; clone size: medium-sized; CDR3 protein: CASSFSVGRPYEQYF; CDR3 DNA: TGTGCCAGCAGTTTCTCGGTAGGGCGGCCCTACGAGCAGTACTTC
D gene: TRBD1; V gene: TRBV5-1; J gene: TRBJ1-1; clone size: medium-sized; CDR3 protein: CASSRQQGADTEAFF; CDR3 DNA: TGCGCCAGCAGCCGTCAACAGGGGGCAGACACTGAAGCTTTCTTT
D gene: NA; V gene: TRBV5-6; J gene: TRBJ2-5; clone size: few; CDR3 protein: CASSLGQGLQETQYF; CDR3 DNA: TGTGCCAGCAGCTTGGGGCAGGGGCTACAAGAGACCCAGTACTTC
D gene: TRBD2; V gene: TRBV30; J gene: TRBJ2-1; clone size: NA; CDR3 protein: CAWRVWRGENEQFF; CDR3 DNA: TGTGCCTGGCGAGTGTGGCGGGGGGAGAATGAGCAGTTCTTC
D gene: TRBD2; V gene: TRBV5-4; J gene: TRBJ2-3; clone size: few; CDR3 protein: CASSFGWTSGGADTQYF; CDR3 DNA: TGTGCCAGCAGCTTTGGGTGGACTAGCGGGGGGGCAGATACGCAGTATTTT
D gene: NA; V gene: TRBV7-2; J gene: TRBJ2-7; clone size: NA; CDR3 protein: CASSLTRDLYEQYF; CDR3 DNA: TGTGCCAGCAGCTTAACCAGGGATCTCTACGAGCAGTACTTC
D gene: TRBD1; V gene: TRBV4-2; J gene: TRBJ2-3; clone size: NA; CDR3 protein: CASSQDWTGNTDTQYF; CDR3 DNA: TGTGCCAGCAGCCAAGACTGGACAGGGAACACAGATACGCAGTATTTT
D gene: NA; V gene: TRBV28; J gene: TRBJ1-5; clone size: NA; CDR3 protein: CASTTDTYQPQHF; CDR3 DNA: TGTGCCAGCACCACGGACACCTATCAGCCCCAGCATTTT
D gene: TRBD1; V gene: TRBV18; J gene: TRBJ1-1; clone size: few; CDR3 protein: CASSEDRGNTEAFF; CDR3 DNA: TGTGCCAGCTCAGAGGACAGGGGGAACACTGAAGCTTTCTTT
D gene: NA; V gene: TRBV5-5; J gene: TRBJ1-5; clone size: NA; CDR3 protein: CASSLNYGTRNQPQHF; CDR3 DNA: TGTGCCAGCAGCTTGAATTACGGGACCCGCAATCAGCCCCAGCATTTT
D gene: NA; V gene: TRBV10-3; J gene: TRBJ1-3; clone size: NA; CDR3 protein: CAISVPSGNTIYF; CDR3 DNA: TGTGCCATCAGTGTCCCTTCTGGAAACACCATATATTTT
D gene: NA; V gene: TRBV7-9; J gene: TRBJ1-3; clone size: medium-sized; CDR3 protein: CASSLAFAGVGNTIYF; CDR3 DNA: TGTGCCAGCAGCTTAGCGTTTGCCGGGGTTGGAAACACCATATATTTT
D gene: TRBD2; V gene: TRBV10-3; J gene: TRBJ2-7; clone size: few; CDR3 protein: CAISESKLAAYEQYF; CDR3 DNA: TGTGCCATCAGTGAGTCGAAACTAGCGGCCTACGAGCAGTACTTC
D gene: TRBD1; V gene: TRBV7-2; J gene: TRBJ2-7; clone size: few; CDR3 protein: CASSRTGLRHHEQYF; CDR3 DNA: TGTGCCAGCAGCCGGACAGGGCTACGCCACCACGAGCAGTACTTC
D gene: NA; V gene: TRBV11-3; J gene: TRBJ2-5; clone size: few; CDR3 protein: CASSFGTFQETQYF; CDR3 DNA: TGTGCCAGCAGCTTTGGGACCTTCCAAGAGACCCAGTACTTC
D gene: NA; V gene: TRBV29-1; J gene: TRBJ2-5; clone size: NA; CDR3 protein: CSVEVQQETQYF; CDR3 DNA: TGCAGCGTCGAAGTGCAACAAGAGACCCAGTACTTC